The entry that follows covers one TCR beta chain sequence. Its specificity is not known. Data came from immunoSEQ multiplex PCR; TCRdb stores just in-frame clones and leaves some out. The sample contains 90,000 to 140,000 clones, around nine tenths of which appear only once. The sample comes from a study of T cell responses to AZD1222 COVID-19 vaccine. Study conclusions and caveats: Among the donors, most were white British and more were female, and clonal diversity was possibly underestimated. Spike-specific TCR breadth and depth went up after people got two AZD1222 doses.

This receptor was identified in an adult in good health. This material consisted of peripheral blood, taken on day 0 of AZD1222 vaccination.

CDR3 coding DNA: TGTGCCAGCAGTGCCCTGGGACTAGCGGGAATCACAGATACGCAGTATTTT. Translation gives CASSALGLAGITDTQYF. V is TRBV27 and J is TRBJ2-3; 13 bases map to TRBD2. CDR3 length equals 17 residues. After removal of 5 bases from V and 2 bases from J, the junction contained 7 bases not matched to a gene. The germline V gene encodes CDR1 MNHEY and CDR2 SMNVEV (reference sequence).